The 20 T cell receptor beta chains reported below all come from one sample, sequenced in a study of T cells in tuberculosis. Using immunoSEQ multiplex PCR, the repertoire was profiled, and TCRdb retains in-frame clones only, with some absent. The data show roughly 35,000 clones, with around 90% seen just once and around 7% held by the top ten. Time point noted: new active TB diagnosis, blood taken before or within 7 days of starting treatment. The sample here was PBMCs, taken at tuberculosis diagnosis. The receptors originated from an adult with tuberculosis. Some clones in this sample may be carry-over from other donors' samples.

The chain combines TRBV7-8 with TRBJ2-7; 7 bases fit TRBD1. The CDR3 loop spans 14 amino acids. CDR1 is SGHVS, CDR2 FQNEAQ, per germline. J gave up 7 bases and V 3 bases, and 9 bases lay outside the gene matches. The CDR3 loop is CASSLRQGGVEQYF. The CDR3 region has the DNA TGTGCCAGCAGCTTGAGACAGGGTGGGGTTGAGCAGTACTTC.

CDR3 coding DNA: TGTGCCAGCTCACCCAATTTGGCGGGGAGTACAGATACGCAGTATTTT. It translates to CASSPNLAGSTDTQYF. This rearrangement joins TRBV18 to TRBJ2-3; D perhaps matches TRBD2 (6 bases). The CDR3 is 16 residues long. The V gene's germline CDR1 is KGHSH and CDR2 LQKENI. Trimming removed 3 bases at V and 3 bases at J, with 16 bases between. Combining the CDR3 with reference TRBV18 and TRBJ2-3 gives the whole variable domain NAGVMQNPRHLVRRRGQEARLRCSPMKGHSHVYWYRQLPEEGLKFMVYLQKENIIDESGMPKERFSAEFPKEGPSILRIQQVVRGDSAAYFCASSPNLAGSTDTQYFGPGTRLTVL.

This clone was seen a few times. The V and J genes are TRBV7-6 and TRBJ1-2; 12 bases are a match to TRBD1. The V gene end was trimmed by 5 bases and the J gene end by 6 bases; junction bases not matched to a gene: 10. The germline CDR1 and CDR2 sequences are SGHVS and FNYEAQ. The CDR3 is 16 amino acids. Written as DNA, the CDR3 is TGTGCCAGCAGCGTGGGAAGCGGGACAGGGGGCCATGGCTACACCTTC. Protein sequence: CASSVGSGTGGHGYTF.

This clone appeared once. This chain uses TRBV4-2 with TRBJ1-2; maybe TRBD1 (6 bases). Germline V gene data show CDR1 as LGHNA and CDR2 as YNFKEQ. V shed 0 bases and J shed 4 bases, with 15 bases lying between them. The CDR3 covers 16 residues. In DNA form, the CDR3 reads TGTGCCAGCAGCCAAGATTCAGCCGTGGGGGCCTATGGCTACACCTTC. Protein: CASSQDSAVGAYGYTF.

CDR3 DNA: TGCGCCAGCAGCCCGATTACAGGGGGTGGTAACACCATATATTTT. It yields the protein CASSPITGGGNTIYF. This chain connects TRBV5-1 to TRBJ1-3; the match to TRBD1 covers 8 bases. CDR3 length equals 15 residues. J gave up 7 bases and V 4 bases, and 10 bases lay outside the gene matches. Germline assignment: CDR1 SGHRS and CDR2 YFSETQ.

The chain carries TRBV5-1 and TRBJ1-2; 7 bases agree with TRBD1. CDR1 SGHRS and CDR2 YFSETQ come from the germline V gene. The trim removed 2 bases at V and 0 bases at J, leaving 10 bases unmatched. The CDR3 loop spans 17 amino acids. CDR3 nucleotides: TGCGCCAGCAGCTTTTGGGCAGGGGGAGGACCTAACTATGGCTACACCTTC. It specifies CASSFWAGGGPNYGYTF.

V gene TRBV19 combines with J gene TRBJ2-1; D not certain. CDR3 length: 11 residues. V was shortened by 6 bases and J by 7 bases, with 7 bases between the two germline ends. Germline V gene data show CDR1 as LNHDA and CDR2 as SQIVND (reference sequence). CDR3 DNA sequence: TGTGCCAGTAGCAGTGGTAATGAGCAGTTCTTC. Translating gives CASSSGNEQFF.

The rearrangement uses TRBV19 and TRBJ1-2, with D possibly TRBD1 on 5 matching bases. Germline lookup yields CDR1 LNHDA and CDR2 SQIVND (reference sequence). V was shortened by 4 bases and J by 7 bases, with 10 bases between the two germline ends. There are 12 residues in the CDR3. The CDR3 sequence: CASSSRGGGYTF. DNA of the CDR3: TGTGCCAGTAGTAGTAGGGGAGGTGGCTACACCTTC.

The chain combines TRBV5-1 with TRBJ2-3; 8 nucleotides align to TRBD1. The germline gives CDR1 SGHRS, CDR2 YFSETQ. There are 13 residues in the CDR3. V dropped 4 bases and J dropped 4; count of bases not matched to a gene: 2. CDR3 coding DNA: TGCGCCAGCAGCCCGGACAGGGCAGATACGCAGTATTTT. This sequence encodes CASSPDRADTQYF.

This sequence joins TRBV10-3 and TRBJ1-2; D unresolved. Trimming stripped 1 base from V and 4 bases from J, with 4 bases between. Per the germline V gene, CDR1 is ENHRY and CDR2 is SYGVKD. This CDR3 spans 12 amino acids. The CDR3 region has the DNA TGTGCCATCAGTGAGTTTAGCTATGGCTACACCTTC. Translated: CAISEFSYGYTF.

The rearrangement links TRBV6-1 to TRBJ1-6, with 7 bases matching TRBD1. This CDR3 has 17 amino acids. V shed 3 bases and J 0 bases; nucleotides not matched to a gene: 5. The germline V gene has CDR1 MNHNS and CDR2 SASEGT. CDR3 loop: CASSDRGTRSYNSPLHF. The CDR3 DNA sequence: TGTGCCAGCAGTGACAGGGGGACTCGCTCCTATAATTCACCCCTCCACTTT.

This chain joins TRBV14 and TRBJ1-4; possible D gene TRBD1, 6 bases. V was trimmed by 1 base and J by 3 bases, leaving 9 bases between them. CDR3 length: 15 amino acids. Germline V gene lookup returns CDR1 SGHDN and CDR2 FVKESK. The CDR3 sequence: CASSQGWGPNEKLFF. The CDR3 DNA reads as TGTGCCAGCAGCCAAGGGTGGGGGCCTAATGAAAAACTGTTTTTT.

V and J are TRBV2 and TRBJ1-3, with TRBD1 matching 7 bases. The CDR3 totals 17 residues. J gave up 4 bases and V 3 bases, and 12 bases lay outside the gene matches. Looked up from germline, CDR1 is SNHLY and CDR2 is FYNNEI. The CDR3: CASSDSRQGGSGNTIYF. CDR3 in DNA: TGTGCCAGCAGTGATTCAAGACAGGGCGGCTCCGGAAACACCATATATTTT.

The chain links TRBV10-3 to TRBJ2-2, with a tentative D call TRBD2 (6 bases). The V and J ends lost 8 bases and 3 bases respectively, with 10 bases between them. CDR1 is ENHRY, CDR2 SYGVKD, per germline. The CDR3 contains 13 residues. The CDR3 DNA is TGTGCCATCGGGGACTCCGACACCGGGGAGCTGTTTTTT. Translated: CAIGDSDTGELFF.

The chain recombines TRBV5-1 with TRBJ2-4, with TRBD1 identical over 7 bases. This CDR3 has 19 amino acids. Germline assignment: CDR1 SGHRS and CDR2 YFSETQ. Losses at the gene ends were 4 bases for V and 0 bases for J; bases not matched to a gene: 16. CDR3 sequence reads: CASSPRGQTVSLAKNIQYF. DNA for the CDR3: TGCGCCAGCAGCCCAAGGGGACAGACTGTAAGTCTAGCCAAAAACATTCAGTACTTC.

The V call is TRBV18, the J call TRBJ2-7, with 7 nucleotides matching TRBD2. Trimming took 0 bases from V and 0 from J; bases not matched to a gene: 5. The CDR3 has 16 amino acids. The germline V gene encodes CDR1 KGHSH and CDR2 LQKENI. The CDR3 DNA reads TGTGCCAGCTCACCACCCGGCGGGGGTCCCTCCTACGAGCAGTACTTC. This gives the protein CASSPPGGGPSYEQYF.

The V call is TRBV30, the J call TRBJ2-1; the D gene is possibly TRBD2 (7 bases). The CDR3 covers 12 residues. Germline values: CDR1 GTSNPN, CDR2 SVGIG (reference sequence). Trimming cost V 0 bases and J 9 bases, with 9 bases left between them. The CDR3 DNA follows: TGTGCCTGGAGTGTAGGGGGGGGTGAGCAGTTCTTC. Translated: CAWSVGGGEQFF. The entire variable domain, with the rest obtained from reference TRBV30 and TRBJ2-1, is as follows: SQTIHQWPATLVQPVGSPLSLECTVEGTSNPNLYWYRQAAGRGLQLLFYSVGIGQISSEVPQNLSASRPQDRQFILSSKKLLLSDSGFYLCAWSVGGGEQFFGPGTRLTVL.

V is TRBV9 and J is TRBJ2-5, with a tentative D call TRBD1 (6 bases). The ends were cut back, 0 bases at V and 5 bases at J, with 17 bases in the middle. The germline gives CDR1 SGDLS, CDR2 YYNGEE. The CDR3 consists of 16 residues. Here the CDR3 DNA reads TGTGCCAGCAGCGTAGCTACGGCAGGGGTAGGGGAGACCCAGTACTTC. Translating it yields CASSVATAGVGETQYF.

V gene TRBV27 combines with J gene TRBJ1-6; 8 nucleotides line up with TRBD1. Unmatched junction bases numbered 7, after V lost 8 bases and J lost 10 bases. This CDR3 has 13 amino acids. From germline, CDR1 is MNHEY and CDR2 SMNVEV (reference sequence). CDR3 residues: CASPDRGKSPLHF. The CDR3 DNA follows: TGTGCCAGCCCTGACAGGGGTAAGTCACCCCTCCACTTT.

V is TRBV11-2 and J is TRBJ2-4; D possibly corresponds to TRBD1 (5 bases). The CDR3 runs 13 residues. The germline gives CDR1 SGHAT, CDR2 FQNNGV. Trimming took 0 bases from V and 5 from J, leaving 5 bases between them. CDR3 sequence: CASSLDRENIQYF. CDR3 DNA: TGTGCCAGCAGCTTAGACAGGGAAAACATTCAGTACTTC.